This T cell receptor beta chain was recorded in a study of T cell repertoires in cytomegalovirus infection. The CDR3 runs 15 residues. V was clipped by 3 bases and J by 2 bases, with 14 bases between them. CDR1 and CDR2 from the germline V gene are MDHEN and SYDVKM. TCRdb analysed the reads with MiXCR anew, one entry per CDR3 protein. In the table there are about 680,000 distinct CDR3 sequences, approximately 24% of which are singletons. The TCR comes from a human donor in good health (CMV status not recorded). Some clones in this sample may be carry-over from other donors' samples. The sequencing input was CD8+ T cells from PBMCs. The V gene is TRBV28, the J gene TRBJ2-7, with D perhaps TRBD2 (5 bases). The CDR3 nucleotides are TGTGCCAGCAGTTTCGCTCGTCGGGGAGCCTACGAGCAGTACGTC. This translates into CASSFARRGAYEQYV.